These 25 T cell receptor beta chains share one sample of origin, sequenced in a study of blood T cell repertoires in COVID-19. The table came from immunoSEQ multiplex PCR; TCRdb's copy has only in-frame clones and leaves some out. The table records some 400,000 clones, approximately 86% of them present only once. Sequenced material: peripheral blood. The receptor set was obtained from a human donor in a cohort sampled during active COVID-19.

On this clone itself: The junction departs from germline at one end; a sequencing error may be responsible. Here the CDR3 reads CAWEAGGSYNSLLHF. The CDR3 DNA follows: TGTGCCTGGGAGGCCGGAGGTTCCTATAATTCACTCCTCCACTTT. This chain uses TRBV30 with TRBJ1-6; D ambiguous. The germline V gene has CDR1 GTSNPN and CDR2 SVGIG (reference sequence). The CDR3 sequence is 15 residues long.

This clone was observed at least ten times. The chain couples TRBV19 to TRBJ2-1; 8 positions match TRBD2. The CDR3 is 14 residues long. Germline CDR1 reads LNHDA; CDR2 reads SQIVND (reference sequence). Trimming cost V 6 bases and J 6 bases; bases outside gene matches: 7. The CDR3 region is CASRRGAYFNEQFF. The CDR3 DNA follows: TGTGCCAGTAGGCGGGGGGCATACTTCAATGAGCAGTTCTTC.

This sequence joins TRBV12-5 and TRBJ1-1; TRBD1 is a possible D gene (6 bases). Per the germline V gene, CDR1 is LGHNT and CDR2 is FRNRAP. With 6 bases removed from V and 4 bases from J, the gap between germline ends came to 15 bases. The CDR3 is made up of 14 amino acids. The CDR3 spells CASGTTGSGTEAFF. DNA of the CDR3: TGTGCTAGTGGAACTACAGGGAGTGGCACTGAAGCTTTCTTT.

The rearrangement joins TRBV2 to TRBJ1-4; D remains ambiguous. V gave up 5 bases and J gave up 7 bases, with 14 bases separating them. Germline CDR1 is SNHLY and CDR2 is FYNNEI. The CDR3 has 14 residues. The CDR3 nucleotides are TGTGCCAGCAGTTCCAGGTCGGAAGGTGAAAAACTGTTTTTT. It encodes CASSSRSEGEKLFF.

V gene TRBV19 combines with J gene TRBJ2-3; 8 nucleotides agree with TRBD1. Germline V gene data show CDR1 as LNHDA and CDR2 as SQIVND (reference sequence). This CDR3 is built from 13 residues. V dropped 4 bases and J dropped 3; count of bases not matched to a gene: 0. CDR3 sequence: CASSRTGTDTQYF. The CDR3, as DNA: TGTGCCAGTAGTAGGACAGGGACAGATACGCAGTATTTT. The full variable domain, its missing parts supplied by reference TRBV19 and TRBJ2-3, is DGGITQSPKYLFRKEGQNVTLSCEQNLNHDAMYWYRQDPGQGLRLIYYSQIVNDFQKGDIAEGYSVSREKKESFPLTVTSAQKNPTAFYLCASSRTGTDTQYFGPGTRLTVL.

This clone has just one count. The rearrangement joins TRBV5-1 to TRBJ2-1; 8 nucleotides line up with TRBD2. Germline CDR1 SGHRS, CDR2 YFSETQ. J gave up 2 bases and V 4 bases, and 17 bases lay outside the gene matches. CDR3 length: 19 residues. DNA for the CDR3: TGCGCCAGCAGCCGATGGACTAGTCGGGAGGGCCTCACCTACAATGAGCAGTTCTTC. Translating it yields CASSRWTSREGLTYNEQFF.

The chain carries TRBV29-1 and TRBJ2-1; 7 nucleotides agree with TRBD1. CDR3 length: 14 amino acids. Germline V lookup: CDR1 SQVTM, CDR2 ANQGSEA. Germline trimming cut 8 bases from V and 9 bases from J; bases unmatched to any gene: 16. The CDR3 spells CSSFRGTSPGEQFF. The CDR3, as DNA: TGCAGCTCTTTCAGGGGGACAAGCCCGGGTGAGCAGTTCTTC.

This sequence joins TRBV5-1 and TRBJ2-1, with TRBD2 identical over 7 bases. The J segment lost 2 bases and the V segment lost 3 bases, leaving 2 bases of the junction unmatched. This CDR3 comprises 14 residues. Germline V gives CDR1 SGHRS, CDR2 YFSETQ. The CDR3 spells CASSSGGTYNEQFF. The DNA of the CDR3 is TGCGCCAGCAGCTCCGGGGGGACCTACAATGAGCAGTTCTTC.

The chain joins TRBV5-4 to TRBJ1-2; D is possibly TRBD1 (5 bases). The CDR3 runs to 16 residues. The ends were cut back, 1 base at V and 3 bases at J, with 16 bases in the middle. The germline V gene has CDR1 SGHNT and CDR2 YYREEE (reference sequence). CDR3 residues: CASSLFSAGEDYGYTF. CDR3 DNA sequence: TGTGCCAGCAGCTTGTTCTCTGCGGGGGAGGACTATGGCTACACCTTC.

The genes are TRBV20-1 and TRBJ1-2; 7 bases map to TRBD1. The V gene end was trimmed by 3 bases and the J gene end by 5 bases; junction bases not matched to a gene: 12. This CDR3 has 15 residues. CDR1 is DFQATT, CDR2 SNEGSKA, per germline (reference sequence). Written as DNA, the CDR3 is TGCAGTGCTAGTTCTAGGGGGCGAGTGAATTATGGCTACACCTTC. It yields the protein CSASSRGRVNYGYTF.

This clone occurred once. The V call is TRBV3-1 (or the pseudogene TRBV3-2), the J call TRBJ2-3; no definite D call. CDR1 LGHDT and CDR2 YNNKEL come from the germline V gene (reference sequence). Deletions cut 0 bases from V and 0 bases from J, with 10 bases between. The CDR3 spans 16 residues. The CDR3 coding sequence is TGTGCCAGCAGCCAAGAAGCCAGGCCTAGCACAGATACGCAGTATTTT. It is translated as CASSQEARPSTDTQYF.

V is TRBV29-1 and J is TRBJ2-7; TRBD1 is a possible D gene (6 bases). CDR3 length: 13 residues. Trimming removed 5 bases from V and 2 bases from J, with 13 bases in between. Germline assignment: CDR1 SQVTM and CDR2 ANQGSEA. CDR3 sequence: CSVTAQGPYEQYF. In DNA, the CDR3 is TGCAGCGTTACCGCACAGGGACCCTACGAGCAGTACTTC.

The DNA for the CDR3 is TGTGCCAGCAGTCCACGGACAGGGATCGAGCAGTACTTC. Protein product: CASSPRTGIEQYF. The rearrangement links TRBV25-1 to TRBJ2-7, with TRBD1 matching 8 bases. Germline values: CDR1 MGHDK, CDR2 SYGVNS. After removal of 5 bases from V and 6 bases from J, the junction contained 6 bases not matched to a gene. The CDR3 length is 13 residues.

This chain links TRBV5-5 with TRBJ1-1; 7 bases map to TRBD1. V was clipped by 2 bases and J by 5 bases; unmatched bases: 9. This CDR3 is 15 amino acids long. Germline values: CDR1 SGHKS, CDR2 YYEKEE (reference sequence). CDR3 DNA sequence: TGTGCCAGCAGCTTCCCAACAGGGGTTGTGACTGAAGCTTTCTTT. Translated, it gives CASSFPTGVVTEAFF.

The rearrangement uses TRBV5-1 and TRBJ2-7, with a tentative D call TRBD2 (7 bases). Germline V gene data show CDR1 as SGHRS and CDR2 as YFSETQ. The CDR3 is 15 residues long. Trimming pared 1 base from V and 2 bases from J, leaving 13 bases between. CDR3 region: CASSLNGGPPYEQYF. CDR3 DNA sequence: TGCGCCAGCAGCTTGAACGGGGGGCCGCCCTACGAGCAGTACTTC.

The rearrangement links TRBV6-1 to TRBJ2-1; TRBD2 matches at 7 bases. V trimming: 3 bases; J trimming: 0 bases; junction bases outside the gene matches: 5. The CDR3 is 16 residues long. The germline V gene encodes CDR1 MNHNS and CDR2 SASEGT. The CDR3 nucleotides read TGTGCCAGCAGTGACCTCTCTAGCGGCTCCTACAATGAGCAGTTCTTC. This translates into CASSDLSSGSYNEQFF.

Comment on this clone: Other nucleotide sequences from this sample produce the same CDR3. V and J are TRBV5-1 and TRBJ2-7; 11 nucleotides line up with TRBD2. CDR1 is SGHRS, CDR2 YFSETQ, per germline. Germline trimming cut 1 base from V and 3 bases from J; bases unmatched to any gene: 3. The CDR3 extends over 15 amino acids. The CDR3 region is CASSLTGTSGYEQYF. The CDR3 DNA sequence: TGCGCCAGCAGCTTGACCGGGACTAGCGGCTACGAGCAGTACTTC.

This chain links TRBV6-6 with TRBJ1-1; 11 bases agree with TRBD1. This CDR3 has 17 residues. V was clipped by 5 bases and J by 1 base; unmatched bases: 9. Germline lookup yields CDR1 MNHNY and CDR2 SVGAGI (reference sequence). CDR3 DNA: TGTGCCAGCAGTCGCGGACAGGGGGCCATAACGAACACTGAAGCTTTCTTT. Protein product: CASSRGQGAITNTEAFF.

The gene calls are TRBV2 and TRBJ1-1; 7 bases agree with TRBD1. With V trimmed by 4 bases and J by 1 base, 3 bases remained unmatched. The CDR3 runs 14 residues. Germline CDR1 is SNHLY and CDR2 is FYNNEI. The CDR3 is CASSGQGGNTEAFF. The CDR3 DNA is TGTGCCAGCAGTGGGCAGGGGGGGAACACTGAAGCTTTCTTT.

The chain joins TRBV27 to TRBJ2-7; TRBD2 matches 9 bases. The CDR3 loop spans 14 amino acids. Germline trimming cut 4 bases from V and 2 bases from J; bases unmatched to any gene: 3. Germline values: CDR1 MNHEY, CDR2 SMNVEV (reference sequence). The CDR3: CASSSLAGAYEQYF. The CDR3 nucleotides are TGTGCCAGCAGTTCGTTAGCGGGGGCCTACGAGCAGTACTTC.

In this sample, this clone turned up a few times. This chain connects TRBV5-4 to TRBJ2-1, with D possibly TRBD2 on 6 matching bases. Germline CDR1 is SGHNT and CDR2 is YYREEE (reference sequence). V was trimmed by 4 bases and J by 9 bases, leaving 8 bases between them. This CDR3 region has 11 residues. The DNA of the CDR3 is TGTGCCAGCAGCGGTAGCGGTGAGCAGTTCTTC. This encodes CASSGSGEQFF.

This chain connects TRBV19 to TRBJ2-2, with a tentative D call TRBD2 (6 bases). Germline CDR1 is LNHDA and CDR2 is SQIVND (reference sequence). The CDR3 sequence is 14 residues long. V was trimmed by 7 bases and J by 1 base, leaving 10 bases between them. The CDR3 loop reads CASMRGGNTGELFF. For the CDR3, the DNA is TGTGCCAGTATGAGGGGAGGGAACACCGGGGAGCTGTTTTTT.

The DNA for the CDR3 is TGTGCCAGCAGTGAAAGCGGGGACACAGATACGCAGTATTTT. Protein: CASSESGDTDTQYF. J is TRBJ2-3 and V is TRBV6-4, with 7 bases aligning to TRBD2. Per the germline V gene, CDR1 is MRHNA and CDR2 is SNTAGT. The CDR3 consists of 14 residues. Trimming removed 3 bases from V and 2 bases from J; junction bases left unmatched: 2.

The genes are TRBV23-1 and TRBJ1-1, with a tentative D call TRBD1 (5 bases). TRBV23-1 is noted as an ORF with a role that remains uncertain. Trimming removed 6 bases from V and 1 base from J, with 12 bases in between. The CDR3 consists of 14 residues. This CDR3 reads CASRRQGGNTEAFF. CDR3 bases: TGCGCCAGCAGGCGCCAGGGTGGGAACACTGAAGCTTTCTTT.

The chain joins TRBV7-3 to TRBJ2-5; 7 nucleotides line up with TRBD1. The CDR3 is made up of 15 amino acids. With 5 bases clipped from V and 2 bases from J, the junction kept 8 bases outside the gene matches. The germline V gene has CDR1 SGHTA and CDR2 FQGTGA. For the CDR3, the DNA is TGTGCCAGCAGCCCTTGGGGACAGCCACAAGAGACCCAGTACTTC. Protein product: CASSPWGQPQETQYF.